This T cell receptor (beta chain) came from a study of Ad26.COV2.S vaccination and SARS-CoV-2 variants. Study results and caveats: The analyses of TCR breadth and depth may have understated the size of total T cell responses. Spike-specific responses of CD8+ and CD4+ T cells were reported to display substantial breadth after vaccination. Spike-specific TCR breadth was greater in vaccine than placebo recipients. It was found that vaccine and placebo recipients had similar non-spike TCR breadth.

On this clone itself: No antigen is known for it.

The table came from immunoSEQ multiplex PCR; TCRdb's copy has only in-frame clones and leaves some out. Of roughly 150,000 clones listed, 80% to 90% were seen once; the top ten hold around 5%. The germline CDR1 and CDR2 sequences are SGHKS and YYEKEE (reference sequence). The CDR3 totals 13 residues. V lost 0 bases, J lost 3 bases, and 3 bases lay in between. The chain uses TRBV5-5 and TRBJ1-4; D gene uncertain. This sequence was found in a human donor who had recovered from COVID-19. This specimen was peripheral blood, taken after recovery from COVID-19. The chain's CDR3 is CASSLVANEKLFF. Written as DNA, the CDR3 is TGTGCCAGCAGCTTGGTGGCTAATGAAAAACTGTTTTTT.